This TCR beta chain was recovered during a study of T cell repertoires in cytomegalovirus infection. Germline CDR1 and CDR2: DFQATT and SNEGSKA (reference sequence). CDR3 length equals 13 residues. V was pared by 6 bases and J by 5 bases, with 14 bases between. Remarks on this clonotype: No antigen is known for it.

TCRdb fed the reads into MiXCR, producing one record per CDR3 protein. The repertoire holds roughly 350,000 distinct CDR3 sequences, with approximately 35% as singletons. Sequencing used cultured PBMCs, obtained from culture after CMV antigen stimulation. The receptor was isolated from a human donor in good health (CMV status not recorded). Some clones in this sample may be carry-over from other donors' samples. The chain employs TRBV20-1 and TRBJ2-1; D may be TRBD2 (5 bases). The DNA for the CDR3 is TGCAGTGCCCCCTCCGGAGGTGACAATGAGCAGTTCTTC. The encoded protein is CSAPSGGDNEQFF.